The T cell receptor (beta chain) under discussion was sequenced for a study of a mutant IDH1 vaccine in newly diagnosed glioma. Background on the study: Vaccinations, eight in total, occurred in weeks 1, 3, 5, 7, 11, 15, 19, 23. Radiotherapy, temozolomide, or both had been given previously, and both were given to most.

The CDR3 is 14 amino acids. Trimming removed 11 bases from V and 0 bases from J, with 14 bases in between. Per germline, CDR1 SEHNR and CDR2 FQNEAQ (reference sequence). Time point of the sample: week 5, during vaccination. Every vaccination contained 300 ug of the mutant IDH1 20-mer peptide and was paired with topical imiquimod. A note on this clone: Its antigen is unknown.

Repertoires were generated with immunoSEQ multiplex PCR, while TCRdb's copy carries only in-frame clones and drops some. There are tens of thousands of clones in the sample; around 90% occur only once, and about 3.1% lies in the top ten. Overall study results and limits: Across multiple MHC alleles, 85% to 95% of patients had vaccine-induced responses.

The material sequenced was peripheral blood mononuclear cells (PBMCs), taken from a glioma patient whose treatment included an IDH1 peptide vaccine. This chain connects TRBV7-9 to TRBJ2-1; D may be TRBD2 (6 bases). The TCR comes from a woman aged 40-49 years with glioma. Some clones in this sample may be carry-over from other donors' samples. The CDR3 loop reads CAGGRQSSYNEQFF. The CDR3 coding sequence is TGTGCCGGAGGGCGACAGAGCTCCTACAATGAGCAGTTCTTC.